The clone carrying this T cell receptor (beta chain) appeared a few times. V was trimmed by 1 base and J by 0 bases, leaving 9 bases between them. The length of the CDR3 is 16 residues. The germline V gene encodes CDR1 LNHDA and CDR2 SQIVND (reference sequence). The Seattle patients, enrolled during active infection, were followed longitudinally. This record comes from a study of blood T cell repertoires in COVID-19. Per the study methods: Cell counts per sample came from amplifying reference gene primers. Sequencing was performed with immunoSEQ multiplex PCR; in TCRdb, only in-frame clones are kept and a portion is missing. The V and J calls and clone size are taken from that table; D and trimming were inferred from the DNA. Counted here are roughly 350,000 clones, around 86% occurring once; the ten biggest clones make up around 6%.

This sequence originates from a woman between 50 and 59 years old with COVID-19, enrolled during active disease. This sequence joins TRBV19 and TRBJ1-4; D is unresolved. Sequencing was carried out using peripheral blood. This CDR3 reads CASSIASQTTNEKLFF. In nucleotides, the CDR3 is TGTGCCAGTAGTATAGCTAGCCAGACAACTAATGAAAAACTGTTTTTT.